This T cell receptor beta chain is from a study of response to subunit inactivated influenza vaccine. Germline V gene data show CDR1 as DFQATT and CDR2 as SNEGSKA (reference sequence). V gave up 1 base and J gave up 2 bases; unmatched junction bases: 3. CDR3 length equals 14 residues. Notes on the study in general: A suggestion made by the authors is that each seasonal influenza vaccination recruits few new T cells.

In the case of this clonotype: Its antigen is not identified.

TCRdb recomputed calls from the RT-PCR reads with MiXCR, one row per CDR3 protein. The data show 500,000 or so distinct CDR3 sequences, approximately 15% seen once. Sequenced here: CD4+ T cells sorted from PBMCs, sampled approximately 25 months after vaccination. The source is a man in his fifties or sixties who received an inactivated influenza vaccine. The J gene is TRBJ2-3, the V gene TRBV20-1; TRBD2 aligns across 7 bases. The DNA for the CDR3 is TGCAGTGCTAGAGGAGCGGGAAACACAGATACGCAGTATTTT. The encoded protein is CSARGAGNTDTQYF.